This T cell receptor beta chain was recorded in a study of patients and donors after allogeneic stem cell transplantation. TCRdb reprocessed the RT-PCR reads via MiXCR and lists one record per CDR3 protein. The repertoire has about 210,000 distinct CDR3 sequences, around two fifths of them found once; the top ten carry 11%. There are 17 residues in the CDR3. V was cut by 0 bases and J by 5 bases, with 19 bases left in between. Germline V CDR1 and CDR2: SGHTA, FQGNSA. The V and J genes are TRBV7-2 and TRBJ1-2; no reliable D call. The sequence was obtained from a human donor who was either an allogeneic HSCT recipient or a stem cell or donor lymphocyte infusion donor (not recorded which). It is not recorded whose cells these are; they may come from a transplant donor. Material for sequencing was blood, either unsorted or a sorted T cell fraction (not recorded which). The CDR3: CASSLALRQRRAYGYTF. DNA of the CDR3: TGTGCCAGCAGCTTAGCCTTAAGACAAAGGAGGGCTTATGGCTACACCTTC. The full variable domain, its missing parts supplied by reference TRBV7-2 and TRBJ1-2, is GAGVSQSPSNKVTEKGKDVELRCDPISGHTALYWYRQSLGQGLEFLIYFQGNSAPDKSGLPSDRFSAERTGGSVSTLTIQRTQQEDSAVYLCASSLALRQRRAYGYTFGSGTRLTVV.